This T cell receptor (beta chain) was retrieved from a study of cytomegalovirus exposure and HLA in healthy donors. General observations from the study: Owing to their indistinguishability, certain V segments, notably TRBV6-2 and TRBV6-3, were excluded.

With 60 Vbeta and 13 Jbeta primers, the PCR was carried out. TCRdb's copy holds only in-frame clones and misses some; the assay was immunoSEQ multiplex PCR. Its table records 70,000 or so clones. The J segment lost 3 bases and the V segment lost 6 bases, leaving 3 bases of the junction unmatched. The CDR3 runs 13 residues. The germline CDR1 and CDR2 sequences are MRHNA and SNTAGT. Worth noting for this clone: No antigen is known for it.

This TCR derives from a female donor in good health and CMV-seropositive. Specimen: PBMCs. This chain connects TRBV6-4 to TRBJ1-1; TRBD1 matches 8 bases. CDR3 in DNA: TGTGCCAGCAGCTCGGACAGGGACACTGAAGCTTTCTTT. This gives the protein CASSSDRDTEAFF.